The 2 T cell receptor beta chains reported below all come from one sample, sequenced in a study of control samples from healthy donors and cancer patients. Sequencing was performed with immunoSEQ multiplex PCR; in TCRdb, only in-frame clones are kept and a portion is missing. This sample has more than 150,000 clones; approximately 95% occur once, and the top ten carry more than 1.4%. Sample: blood. The receptors were sampled from a man aged 18 to 30 in good health.

The chain couples TRBV19 to TRBJ2-7, with 8 bases matching TRBD1. With V trimmed by 5 bases and J by 4 bases, 4 bases remained unmatched. Germline V lookup: CDR1 LNHDA, CDR2 SQIVND (reference sequence). CDR3 size: 13 residues. CDR3 sequence reads: CASSLDREYEQYF. The CDR3, as DNA: TGTGCCAGTAGTTTGGACAGGGAATACGAGCAGTACTTC.

The V and J genes are TRBV28 and TRBJ2-1, with 10 bases matching TRBD1. Losses at the gene ends were 5 bases for V and 7 bases for J; bases not matched to a gene: 14. The CDR3 is 17 amino acids. Germline CDR1 MDHEN, CDR2 SYDVKM. The CDR3 loop reads CASSLLPGQGNLNEQFF. In nucleotides, the CDR3 is TGTGCCAGCAGTCTCTTGCCGGGACAGGGGAATCTGAATGAGCAGTTCTTC.